These 22 T cell receptor beta chains were sequenced from one sample in a study of blood T cell repertoires in COVID-19. Clones were read by immunoSEQ multiplex PCR, and TCRdb kept only the in-frame ones, dropping some. The sample has about 77,000 clones; roughly 90% are singletons. Sequenced: peripheral blood. These receptors originate from a woman older than 75 with active or convalescent COVID-19.

The chain carries TRBV27 and TRBJ1-5; D call uncertain. Per the germline V gene, CDR1 is MNHEY and CDR2 is SMNVEV (reference sequence). V dropped 2 bases and J dropped 0 bases, with 8 bases sitting between them. The CDR3 consists of 15 residues. For the CDR3, the DNA is TGTGCCAGCAGTTTACAGGCCAATAGCAATCAGCCCCAGCATTTT. Translating gives CASSLQANSNQPQHF.

The rearrangement uses TRBV4-1 and TRBJ2-2, with 9 positions matching TRBD2. The length of the CDR3 is 18 residues. V trimming: 0 bases; J trimming: 1 base; junction bases outside the gene matches: 6. Per germline, CDR1 MGHRA and CDR2 YSYEKL. CDR3 protein: CASSQDLAGVLNTGELFF. CDR3 bases: TGCGCCAGCAGCCAAGACTTAGCGGGGGTCCTGAACACCGGGGAGCTGTTTTTT.

As regards this clone: The junction departs from the called germline gene at one end, perhaps through a read error. J is TRBJ2-1 and V is TRBV12-5, with unresolved D. Germline CDR1 reads LGHNT; CDR2 reads FRNRAP. This CDR3 comprises 13 residues. This CDR3 reads CASGWAFGNEQFF. The CDR3 coding sequence is TGTGCTAGTGGTTGGGCCTTCGGCAATGAACAGTTCTTC.

CDR3: CASSYVGGGAVEQFF. The CDR3 bases are TGTGCCAGCAGTTACGTGGGCGGGGGGGCGGTAGAGCAGTTCTTC. The genes are TRBV6-2 or TRBV6-3 and TRBJ2-1; 9 bases line up with TRBD2. CDR1 is MNHEY and CDR2 is SVGEGT in the germline V gene. The CDR3 sequence is 15 residues long. V shed 2 bases, J shed 10 bases, and the junction held 9 bases outside the gene matches.

The chain links TRBV24-1 to TRBJ1-2, with 12 bases fitting TRBD1. V lost 3 bases and J lost 5; bases outside the gene matches: 6. This CDR3 is built from 16 residues. Germline lookup yields CDR1 KGHDR and CDR2 SFDVKD. The CDR3 here is CATSDPGTGGGYGYTF. In nucleotides, the CDR3 is TGTGCCACCAGTGATCCCGGGACAGGGGGCGGTTATGGCTACACCTTC.

The gene calls are TRBV5-5 and TRBJ1-5, with D perhaps matching TRBD1 (6 bases). Trimming shortened V by 4 bases and J by 11 bases, and 19 bases separated the two germline ends. Germline V gene data show CDR1 as SGHKS and CDR2 as YYEKEE (reference sequence). The CDR3 is made up of 14 amino acids. The CDR3 is CASSLQGGFVAQHF. CDR3 in DNA: TGTGCCAGCAGCCTACAGGGAGGGTTTGTGGCCCAGCATTTT.

This chain uses TRBV3-1 (or the pseudogene TRBV3-2) with TRBJ1-1; D gene ambiguous. Germline V gene lookup returns CDR1 LGHDT and CDR2 YNNKEL (reference sequence). This CDR3 comprises 16 residues. V lost 7 bases and J 0 bases, leaving 18 bases between the germline ends. The CDR3 nucleotides are TGTGCCAGCACCCTAAGAGGCGCTGAAATGAACACTGAAGCTTTCTTT. This gives the protein CASTLRGAEMNTEAFF.

This clone was detected only once. The V call is TRBV6-5, the J call TRBJ2-3, with TRBD1 identical over 11 bases. The germline gives CDR1 MNHEY, CDR2 SVGAGI. The CDR3 length is 15 residues. The J segment lost 2 bases and the V segment lost 7 bases, leaving 5 bases of the junction unmatched. CDR3 DNA: TGTGCCAGCACCTGGGACAGGGGGTTCACAGATACGCAGTATTTT. Protein product: CASTWDRGFTDTQYF.

The chain is built from TRBV23-1 and TRBJ2-7, with 7 bases identical to TRBD1. TRBV23-1 belongs to the ORF category, with a function that is uncertain. The V gene end was trimmed by 3 bases and the J gene end by 4 bases; junction bases not matched to a gene: 12. The length of the CDR3 is 16 residues. CDR3 nucleotide sequence: TGCGCCAGCAGTCAGACGACAGGGAAGTTTGAGTACGAGCAGTACTTC. It yields the protein CASSQTTGKFEYEQYF.

This clone appeared a single time. The chain combines TRBV28 with TRBJ2-7, with a weak D call TRBD1 (6 bases). Trimming removed 6 bases from V and 2 bases from J, with 14 bases in between. CDR1 is MDHEN, CDR2 SYDVKM, per germline. This CDR3 has 14 residues. This CDR3 is CASRGDIAPYEQYF. CDR3 coding DNA: TGTGCCAGCAGGGGGGACATAGCCCCCTACGAGCAGTACTTC.

This chain joins TRBV7-3 and TRBJ2-1, with a weak D call TRBD1 (5 bases). The V end lost 2 bases, the J end lost 0 bases, and 17 bases lay between the germline ends. The CDR3 has 18 residues. CDR1 SGHTA and CDR2 FQGTGA come from the germline V gene. The CDR3 nucleotides read TGTGCCAGCAGCTTACAGGGTAGCACCCTCCCCTCCTACAATGAGCAGTTCTTC. Translated: CASSLQGSTLPSYNEQFF.

The CDR3 DNA is TGTGCCAGCAGCCCCACCACAGGGGCACTCTACAATGAGCAGTTCTTC. Its translation: CASSPTTGALYNEQFF. The rearrangement uses TRBV9 and TRBJ2-1; 7 positions agree with TRBD1. Unmatched junction bases numbered 10, after V lost 4 bases and J lost 3 bases. The CDR3 is made up of 16 amino acids. In germline, CDR1 is SGDLS, CDR2 YYNGEE.

This CDR3 reads CASSFGGEKLFF. The CDR3 coding sequence is TGTGCCAGCAGCTTTGGGGGCGAAAAACTGTTTTTT. The chain combines TRBV12-1 with TRBJ1-4; the table names TRBD1, a call not compared with the DNA. TRBV12-1 is a pseudogene segment. The CDR3 is 12 amino acids.

The chain uses TRBV5-4 and TRBJ2-1; the match to TRBD1 covers 12 bases. Trimming cost V 3 bases and J 7 bases; bases outside gene matches: 5. The length of the CDR3 is 15 residues. From germline, CDR1 is SGHNT and CDR2 YYREEE (reference sequence). CDR3 nucleotides: TGTGCCAGCAGCTCCCGGGACAGGGGGCCGAATGAGCAGTTCTTC. Translated, it gives CASSSRDRGPNEQFF.

J is TRBJ1-2 and V is TRBV10-3; D remains unclear. The CDR3 has 14 residues. With 0 bases removed from V and 4 bases from J, the gap between germline ends came to 9 bases. Germline V gives CDR1 ENHRY, CDR2 SYGVKD. The CDR3 is CAISESTRSYGYTF. For the CDR3, the DNA is TGTGCCATCAGTGAGTCGACTCGGAGCTATGGCTACACCTTC.

The table lists this clone with a count of one. The chain recombines TRBV24-1 with TRBJ1-5; D not resolved. Germline values: CDR1 KGHDR, CDR2 SFDVKD. The germline V and J ends were trimmed by 5 bases and 2 bases, with 6 bases remaining between them. This CDR3 contains 13 residues. Here the CDR3 DNA reads TGTGCCACCAGTGCTCTAGGCAATCAGCCCCAGCATTTT. It yields the protein CATSALGNQPQHF.

The rearrangement links TRBV7-2 to TRBJ2-7, with TRBD2 matching over 8 bases. CDR1 is SGHTA and CDR2 is FQGNSA in the germline V gene. The CDR3 is 15 amino acids. Trimming removed 2 bases from V and 5 bases from J; junction bases left unmatched: 8. The CDR3 nucleotides are TGTGCCAGCAGCTTAATGGCGGGGGGTAAGGACGAGCAGTACTTC. Protein sequence: CASSLMAGGKDEQYF.

This rearrangement joins TRBV12-2 to TRBJ1-5; TRBD1, the table's D call, lacks a check against the DNA. TRBV12-2 is flagged as a pseudogene. The CDR3 contains 12 residues. The CDR3 nucleotides are TGTGCAAGTCGCTCAATGAACGACATTGAGCATTTT. It yields the protein CASRSMNDIEHF.

The chain is built from TRBV27 and TRBJ1-2; 11 nucleotides match TRBD1. J lost 7 bases, V lost 5 bases, and 6 bases had no gene match. This CDR3 has 14 residues. In germline, CDR1 is MNHEY, CDR2 SMNVEV (reference sequence). The CDR3 DNA is TGTGCCAGCAGTGACGGGACAGGGGGAGCTGGCTACACCTTC. This gives the protein CASSDGTGGAGYTF.

The chain joins TRBV4-3 to TRBJ1-1, with TRBD1 matching 10 bases. CDR1 and CDR2 from the germline V gene are LGHNA and YSLEER. CDR3 length: 18 amino acids. V trimming: 0 bases; J trimming: 10 bases; junction bases outside the gene matches: 17. CDR3 in amino acids: CASSQDRPDRGFFLGAFF. The CDR3 DNA is TGCGCCAGCAGCCAAGATCGTCCGGACAGGGGGTTTTTTTTGGGAGCTTTCTTT.

The chain employs TRBV6-6 and TRBJ1-2; no clear D. Trimming took 2 bases from V and 7 from J, leaving 5 bases between them. Germline loops: CDR1 MNHNY, CDR2 SVGAGI (reference sequence). The CDR3 covers 11 residues. CDR3 DNA: TGTGCCAGCAGTTACGACACTGGCTACACCTTC. It yields the protein CASSYDTGYTF.

The CDR3 region has the DNA TGTGCCAGCAGACAATTCGGGACAGGAGGTCAGCCCCAGCATTTT. The encoded protein is CASRQFGTGGQPQHF. This rearrangement joins TRBV6-7 to TRBJ1-5, with TRBD1 matching over 8 bases. TRBV6-7 is designated an ORF whose function remains uncertain. The CDR3 loop spans 15 amino acids. The V gene end was trimmed by 6 bases and the J gene end by 6 bases; junction bases not matched to a gene: 10.